This T cell receptor beta chain was profiled in a study of shared clonotypes between healthy human individuals. Broader study findings: It was the non-shared clonotypes that had lower generation probabilities than clonotypes shared by all four donors.

Sequenced by immunoSEQ multiplex PCR; TCRdb stores in-frame clones only, minus some. The table includes roughly 1,500,000 clones, around 98.5% detected once. Only one count was recorded for this clone. The antigen is unknown. The germline gives CDR1 SGDLS, CDR2 YYNGEE. Trimming took 5 bases from V and 0 from J, leaving 12 bases between them. The CDR3 runs to 15 residues. The chain employs TRBV9 and TRBJ2-1; D possibly uses TRBD1 or TRBD2 (5 bases each). The specimen sequenced was naive CD4+ T cells sorted from blood. The subset was: CD45RA+ positively selected. The TCR originated in a man under 40 in good health. The CDR3 sequence: CASSPGTSSYNEQFF. The CDR3 DNA sequence: TGTGCCAGCAGTCCTGGGACGAGCTCCTACAATGAGCAGTTCTTC.